This TCR beta chain was obtained from a study of blood T cells in healthy people across ages. Overall study findings and caveats: As age increased, TCR beta diversity per million T cells fell in a roughly linear fashion.

The CDR3 is made up of 17 amino acids. V shed 4 bases, J shed 4 bases, and the junction held 11 bases outside the gene matches. CDR1 and CDR2 (germline): SGHTA, FQGNSA. Primed by a sample-barcoded 5' primer and a J-beta primer mix, a second PCR proceeded for about 7 to 12 cycles. One entry per CDR3 protein, called by TCRdb with MiXCR from the 5' RACE reads. The sample shows about a million distinct CDR3 sequences, 51% of them seen only once. Healthy Caucasian individuals from Russia aged roughly 6 to 95 served as donors. Notes on this clonotype: As yet, its antigen is unknown.

This chain connects TRBV7-2 to TRBJ2-7, with TRBD2 matching over 12 bases. This TCR came from a woman aged 55-70 years in good health. The sequenced sample was blood. CDR3 in amino acids: CASSWGTGLAGKYEQYF. For the CDR3, the DNA is TGTGCCAGCAGCTGGGGGACCGGACTAGCGGGGAAATACGAGCAGTACTTC. Full variable domain (rest looked up from reference TRBV7-2 and TRBJ2-7): GAGVSQSPSNKVTEKGKDVELRCDPISGHTALYWYRQSLGQGLEFLIYFQGNSAPDKSGLPSDRFSAERTGGSVSTLTIQRTQQEDSAVYLCASSWGTGLAGKYEQYFGPGTRLTVT.